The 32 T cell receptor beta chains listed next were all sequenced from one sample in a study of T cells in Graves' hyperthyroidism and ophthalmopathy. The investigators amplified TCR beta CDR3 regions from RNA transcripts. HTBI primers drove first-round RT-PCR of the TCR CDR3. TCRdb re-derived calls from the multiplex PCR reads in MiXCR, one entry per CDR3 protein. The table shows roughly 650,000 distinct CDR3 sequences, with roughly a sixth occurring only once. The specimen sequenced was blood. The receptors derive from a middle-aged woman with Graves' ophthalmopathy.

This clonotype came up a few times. DNA for the CDR3: TGTGCCAGCAGCAAAGGGGGACTAGCGGGAGGGGCTCATGAGCAGTTCTTC. Protein: CASSKGGLAGGAHEQFF. This sequence joins TRBV7-2 and TRBJ2-1; 16 positions match TRBD2. The CDR3 loop spans 17 amino acids. Unmatched junction bases numbered 9, after V lost 5 bases and J lost 8 bases. CDR1 and CDR2 from the germline V gene are SGHTA and FQGNSA.

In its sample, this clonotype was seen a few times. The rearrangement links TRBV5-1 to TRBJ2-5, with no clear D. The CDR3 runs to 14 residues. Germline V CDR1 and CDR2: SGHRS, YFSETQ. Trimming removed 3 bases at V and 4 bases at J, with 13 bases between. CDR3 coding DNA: TGCGCCAGCAGCTCGCAGGTATCTACAGAGACCCAGTACTTC. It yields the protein CASSSQVSTETQYF.

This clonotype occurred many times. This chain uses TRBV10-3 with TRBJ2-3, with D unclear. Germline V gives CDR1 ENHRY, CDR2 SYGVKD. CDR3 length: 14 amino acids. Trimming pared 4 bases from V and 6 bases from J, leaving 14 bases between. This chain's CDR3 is CAISGTSHGDTQYF. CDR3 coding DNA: TGTGCCATCAGTGGGACCTCGCACGGGGATACGCAGTATTTT.

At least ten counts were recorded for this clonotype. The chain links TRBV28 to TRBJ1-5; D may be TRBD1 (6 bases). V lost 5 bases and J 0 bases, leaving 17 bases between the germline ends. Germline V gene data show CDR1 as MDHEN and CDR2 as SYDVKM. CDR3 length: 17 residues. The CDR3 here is CASSGDTTVYSNQPQHF. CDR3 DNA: TGTGCCAGCAGTGGGGACACAACAGTGTATAGCAATCAGCCCCAGCATTTT.

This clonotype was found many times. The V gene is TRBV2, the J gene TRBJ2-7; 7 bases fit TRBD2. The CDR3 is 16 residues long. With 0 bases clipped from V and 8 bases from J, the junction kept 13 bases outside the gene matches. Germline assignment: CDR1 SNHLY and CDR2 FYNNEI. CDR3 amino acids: CASSEALSSGLGQQYF. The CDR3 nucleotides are TGTGCCAGCAGTGAAGCGCTTAGTAGCGGGTTGGGCCAGCAGTACTTC.

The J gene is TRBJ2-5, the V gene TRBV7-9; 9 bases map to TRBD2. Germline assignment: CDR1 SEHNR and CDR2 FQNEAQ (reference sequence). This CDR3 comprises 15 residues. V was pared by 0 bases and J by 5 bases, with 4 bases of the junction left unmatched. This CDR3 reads CASSLARGGRETQYF. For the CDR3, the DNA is TGTGCCAGCAGCTTAGCGCGGGGGGGGCGTGAGACCCAGTACTTC.

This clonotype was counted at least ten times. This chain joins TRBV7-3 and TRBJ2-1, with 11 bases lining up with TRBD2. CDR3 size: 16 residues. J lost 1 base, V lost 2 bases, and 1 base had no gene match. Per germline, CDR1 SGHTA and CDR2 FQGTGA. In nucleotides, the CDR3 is TGTGCCAGCAGCTTACTAGCGGGAGGTTCCTACAATGAGCAGTTCTTC. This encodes CASSLLAGGSYNEQFF.

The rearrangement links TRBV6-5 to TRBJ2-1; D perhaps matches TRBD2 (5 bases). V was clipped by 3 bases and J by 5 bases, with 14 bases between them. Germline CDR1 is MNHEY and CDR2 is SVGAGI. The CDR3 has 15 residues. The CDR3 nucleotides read TGTGCCAGCAGTTATGGAGCCACCGGGGACAATGAGCAGTTCTTC. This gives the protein CASSYGATGDNEQFF.

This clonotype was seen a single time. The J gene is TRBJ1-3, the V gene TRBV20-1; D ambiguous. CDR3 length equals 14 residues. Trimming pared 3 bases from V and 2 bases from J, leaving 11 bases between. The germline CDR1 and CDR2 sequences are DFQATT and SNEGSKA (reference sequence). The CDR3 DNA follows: TGCAGTGCTAGTGAGAGCCATCCTGGAAACACCATATATTTT. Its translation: CSASESHPGNTIYF.

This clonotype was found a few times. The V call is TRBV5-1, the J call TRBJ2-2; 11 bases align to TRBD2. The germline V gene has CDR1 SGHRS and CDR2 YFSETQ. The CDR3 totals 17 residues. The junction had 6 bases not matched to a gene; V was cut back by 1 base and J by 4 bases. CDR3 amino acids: CASSLLAGGIITGELFF. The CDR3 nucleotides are TGCGCCAGCAGCTTGCTAGCGGGGGGCATCATCACCGGGGAGCTGTTTTTT.

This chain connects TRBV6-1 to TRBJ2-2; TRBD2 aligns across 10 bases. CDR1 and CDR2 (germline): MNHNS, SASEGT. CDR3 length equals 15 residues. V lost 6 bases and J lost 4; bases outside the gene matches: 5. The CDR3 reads CASSLAGAFTGELFF. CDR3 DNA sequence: TGTGCCAGCAGCCTAGCGGGGGCCTTCACCGGGGAGCTGTTTTTT.

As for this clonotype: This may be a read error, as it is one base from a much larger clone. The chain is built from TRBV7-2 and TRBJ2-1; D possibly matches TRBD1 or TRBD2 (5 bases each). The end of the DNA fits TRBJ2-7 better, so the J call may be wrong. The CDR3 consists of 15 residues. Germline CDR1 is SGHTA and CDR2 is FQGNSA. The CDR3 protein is CASSLQGPTYNEQYF. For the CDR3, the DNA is TGTGCCAGCAGCTTACAGGGACCCACCTACAATGAGCAGTACTTC.

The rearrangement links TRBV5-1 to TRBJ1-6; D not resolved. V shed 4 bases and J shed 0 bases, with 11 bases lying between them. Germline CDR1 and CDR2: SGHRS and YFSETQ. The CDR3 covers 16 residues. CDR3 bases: TGCGCCAGCAGCGGAACGGATAGCTCCTATAATTCACCCCTCCACTTT. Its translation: CASSGTDSSYNSPLHF.

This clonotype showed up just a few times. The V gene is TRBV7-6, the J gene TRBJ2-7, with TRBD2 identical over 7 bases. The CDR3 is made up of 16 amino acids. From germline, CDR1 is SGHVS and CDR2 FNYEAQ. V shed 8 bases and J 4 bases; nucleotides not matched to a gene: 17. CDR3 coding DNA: TGTGCCAGCGCCAAAAACGCGGGCGGGAGTTTTTACGAGCAGTACTTC. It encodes CASAKNAGGSFYEQYF.

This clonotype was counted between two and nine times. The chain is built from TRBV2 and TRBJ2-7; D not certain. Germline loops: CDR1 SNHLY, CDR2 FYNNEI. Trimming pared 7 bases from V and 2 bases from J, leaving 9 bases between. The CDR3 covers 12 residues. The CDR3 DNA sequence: TGTGCCAGCAAGTACGAGGCCTACGAGCAGTACTTC. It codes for CASKYEAYEQYF.

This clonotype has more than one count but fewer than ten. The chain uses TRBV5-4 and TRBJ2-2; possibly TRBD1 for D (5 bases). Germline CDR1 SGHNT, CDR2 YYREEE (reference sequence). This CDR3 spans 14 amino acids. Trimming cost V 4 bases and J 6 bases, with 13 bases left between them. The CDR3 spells CASSDRTRPGELFF. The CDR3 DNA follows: TGTGCCAGCAGCGACAGAACGCGACCCGGGGAGCTGTTTTTT.

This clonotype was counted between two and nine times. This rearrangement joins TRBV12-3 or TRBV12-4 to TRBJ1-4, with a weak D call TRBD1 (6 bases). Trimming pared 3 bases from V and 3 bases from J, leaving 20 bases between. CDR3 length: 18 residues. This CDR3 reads CASSFSLGGAGPNEKLFF. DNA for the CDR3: TGTGCCAGCAGTTTCTCTTTGGGGGGCGCTGGGCCTAATGAAAAACTGTTTTTT.

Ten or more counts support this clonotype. This CDR3 reads CASSFDRGTADTQYF. DNA of the CDR3: TGTGCCAGCAGTTTTGACAGGGGAACGGCAGATACGCAGTATTTT. The chain recombines TRBV12-3 or TRBV12-4 with TRBJ2-3; 8 nucleotides align to TRBD1. The V segment lost 3 bases and the J segment 4 bases; nucleotides outside the gene matches: 6. This CDR3 is 15 amino acids long.

The CDR3 DNA sequence: TGCGCCAGCAGTGAAAGGGGGAGGAATGAGCAGTTCTTC. Amino acids: CASSERGRNEQFF. The V and J genes are TRBV10-1 and TRBJ2-1, with D perhaps assigned TRBD1 or TRBD2 (6 bases each). Between the trimmed V and J ends, which lost 3 bases and 7 bases, there was a span of 10 bases. Germline lookup yields CDR1 WNHNN and CDR2 SYGVQD (reference sequence). This CDR3 region has 13 residues.

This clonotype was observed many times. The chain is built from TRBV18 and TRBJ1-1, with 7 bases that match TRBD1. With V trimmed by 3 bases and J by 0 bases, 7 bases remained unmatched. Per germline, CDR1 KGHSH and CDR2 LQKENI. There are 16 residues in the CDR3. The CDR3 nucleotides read TGTGCCAGCTCACCGAACCGACAGGGAGTGAACACTGAAGCTTTCTTT. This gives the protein CASSPNRQGVNTEAFF.

CDR3 sequence reads: CAIAKGGDGVEKLFF. The CDR3 DNA sequence: TGTGCCATCGCGAAGGGGGGGGATGGAGTAGAAAAACTGTTTTTT. J is TRBJ1-4 and V is TRBV10-3; tentatively, D is TRBD1 (6 bases). The V gene lost 8 bases and the J gene lost 8 bases, with 21 bases spanning the gap. Germline CDR1 is ENHRY and CDR2 is SYGVKD. The CDR3 spans 15 residues.

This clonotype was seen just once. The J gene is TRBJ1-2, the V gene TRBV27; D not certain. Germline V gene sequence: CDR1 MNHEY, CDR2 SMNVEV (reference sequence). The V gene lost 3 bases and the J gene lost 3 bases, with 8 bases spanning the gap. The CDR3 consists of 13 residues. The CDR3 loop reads CASSLNGHYGYTF. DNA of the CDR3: TGTGCCAGCAGTTTGAACGGGCACTATGGCTACACCTTC.

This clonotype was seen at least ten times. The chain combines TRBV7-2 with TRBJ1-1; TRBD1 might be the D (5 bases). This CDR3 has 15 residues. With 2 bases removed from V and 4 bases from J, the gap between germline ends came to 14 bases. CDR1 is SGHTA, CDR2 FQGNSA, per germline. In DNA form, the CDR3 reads TGTGCCAGCAGCTTATATCTCGGGGGTGGCACTGAAGCTTTCTTT. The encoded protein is CASSLYLGGGTEAFF. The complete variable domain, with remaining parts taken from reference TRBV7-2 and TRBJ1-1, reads GAGVSQSPSNKVTEKGKDVELRCDPISGHTALYWYRQSLGQGLEFLIYFQGNSAPDKSGLPSDRFSAERTGGSVSTLTIQRTQQEDSAVYLCASSLYLGGGTEAFFGQGTRLTVV.

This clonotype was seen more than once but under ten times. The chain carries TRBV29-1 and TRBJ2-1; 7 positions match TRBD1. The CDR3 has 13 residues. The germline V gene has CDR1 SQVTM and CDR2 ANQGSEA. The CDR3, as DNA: TGCAACCTGGACAGGTTCTCCTACAATGAGCAGTTCTTC. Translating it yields CNLDRFSYNEQFF.

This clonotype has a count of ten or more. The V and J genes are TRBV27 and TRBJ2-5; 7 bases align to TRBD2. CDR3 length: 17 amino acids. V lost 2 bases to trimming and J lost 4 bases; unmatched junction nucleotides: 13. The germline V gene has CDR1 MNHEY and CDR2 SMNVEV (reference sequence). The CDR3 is CASSLTGVPGGRETQYF. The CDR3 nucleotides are TGTGCCAGCAGTTTAACGGGGGTACCCGGGGGGAGAGAGACCCAGTACTTC.

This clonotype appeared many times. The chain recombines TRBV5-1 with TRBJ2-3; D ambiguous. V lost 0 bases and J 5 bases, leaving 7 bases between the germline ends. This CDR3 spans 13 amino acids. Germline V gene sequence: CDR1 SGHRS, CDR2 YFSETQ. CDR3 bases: TGCGCCAGCAGCTTGGAGGGTAGAGATACGCAGTATTTT. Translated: CASSLEGRDTQYF.

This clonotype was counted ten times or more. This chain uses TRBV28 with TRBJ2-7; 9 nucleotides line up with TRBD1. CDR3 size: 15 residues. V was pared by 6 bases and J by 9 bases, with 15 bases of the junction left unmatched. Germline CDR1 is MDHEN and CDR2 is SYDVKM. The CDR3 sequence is CASREPDDRGYRQYF. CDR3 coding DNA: TGTGCCAGCAGAGAGCCTGACGACAGGGGGTATAGGCAGTACTTC.

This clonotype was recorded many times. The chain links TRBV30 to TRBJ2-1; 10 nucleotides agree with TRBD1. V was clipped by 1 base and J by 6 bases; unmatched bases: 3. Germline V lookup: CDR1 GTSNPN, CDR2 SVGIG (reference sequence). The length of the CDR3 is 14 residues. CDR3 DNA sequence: TGTGCCTGGAGTGGACAGGGGGCAGGCAATGAGCAGTTCTTC. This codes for CAWSGQGAGNEQFF. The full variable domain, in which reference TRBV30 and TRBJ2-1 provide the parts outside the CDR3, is SQTIHQWPATLVQPVGSPLSLECTVEGTSNPNLYWYRQAAGRGLQLLFYSVGIGQISSEVPQNLSASRPQDRQFILSSKKLLLSDSGFYLCAWSGQGAGNEQFFGPGTRLTVL.

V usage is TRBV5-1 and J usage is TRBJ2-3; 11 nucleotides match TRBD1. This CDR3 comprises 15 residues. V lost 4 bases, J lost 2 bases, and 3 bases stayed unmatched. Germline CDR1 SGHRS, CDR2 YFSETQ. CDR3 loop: CASSGDRGTTDTQYF. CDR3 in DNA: TGCGCCAGCAGCGGGGACAGGGGGACCACAGATACGCAGTATTTT.

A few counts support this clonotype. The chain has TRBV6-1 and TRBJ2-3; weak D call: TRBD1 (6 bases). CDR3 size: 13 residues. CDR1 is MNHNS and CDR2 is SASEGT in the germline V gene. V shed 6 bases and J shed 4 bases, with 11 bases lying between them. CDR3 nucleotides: TGTGCCAGCAGGTTACAGGGTCCAGATACGCAGTATTTT. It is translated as CASRLQGPDTQYF.

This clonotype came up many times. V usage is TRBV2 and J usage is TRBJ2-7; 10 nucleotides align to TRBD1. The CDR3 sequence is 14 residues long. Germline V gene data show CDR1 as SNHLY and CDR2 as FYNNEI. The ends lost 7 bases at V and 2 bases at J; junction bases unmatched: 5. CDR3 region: CASKGQGHTYEQYF. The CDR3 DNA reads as TGTGCCAGCAAGGGACAGGGGCATACCTACGAGCAGTACTTC.

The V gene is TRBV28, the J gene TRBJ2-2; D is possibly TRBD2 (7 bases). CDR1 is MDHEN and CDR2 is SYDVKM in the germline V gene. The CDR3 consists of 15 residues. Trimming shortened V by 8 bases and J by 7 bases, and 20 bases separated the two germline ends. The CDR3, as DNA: TGTGCCAGCGCCCTAAGGGGGGGGCGCATCGGGGAGCTGTTTTTT. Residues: CASALRGGRIGELFF.